These T cell receptor beta chains were read from a single sample in a study of human T cells and chemical hapten exposure. In TCRdb, the RACE reads were re-called with MiXCR into one record per CDR3 protein. The sample has around 250,000 distinct CDR3 sequences, about 9% seen once. Source: whole blood, taken in connection with sensitization to the hapten diphenylcyclopropenone (DPC). The receptors were gathered from a middle-aged woman with alopecia areata. Some clones in this sample may be carry-over from other donors' samples. Each CDR3 is given with its conserved first and last residue. The order of the fields is J gene, D gene, clone size, CDR3 length, V gene, CDR3 DNA, CDR3 protein. A D gene is named only where the DNA matches it firmly. The size field is filled for only some rows; it gives once, few, many or a size class.

>TRBJ2-7|.|many|11|TRBV5-1
TGCGCCAGCAGCTCGGACTACGAGCAGTACTTC
CASSSDYEQYF
>TRBJ2-5|.|.|15|TRBV7-8
TGTGCCAGCAGATATAACCCCGCCCAAGCTGACGGCCAGTACTTC
CASRYNPAQADGQYF
>TRBJ2-5|TRBD2|few|13|TRBV6-5
TGTGCCAGCAGTTACGCGGGGGAAGAGACCCAGTACTTC
CASSYAGEETQYF
>TRBJ1-2|.|few|13|TRBV7-9
TGTGCCAGCAGCTCCGGACAGCTATATGGCTACACCTTC
CASSSGQLYGYTF
>TRBJ2-5|TRBD1|few|14|TRBV6-2/TRBV6-3
TGTGCCAGCAGACCGGGACAGGGTCCAGAGACCCAGTACTTC
CASRPGQGPETQYF
>TRBJ2-1|.|few|12|TRBV20-1
TGCAGTGCTAGAATACTGGGAGGTGAGCAGTTCTTC
CSARILGGEQFF
>TRBJ2-1|.|.|11|TRBV29-1
TGCAGCGTTGATCTACTAAACCTCCAGTTCTTC
CSVDLLNLQFF
>TRBJ1-3|.|.|14|TRBV12-3/TRBV12-4
TGTGCCAGCAGTTTCACCAGCGAAGGAAACACCATATATTTT
CASSFTSEGNTIYF
>TRBJ2-3|.|few|16|TRBV7-2
TGTGCCAGCAGCTTAGCGTCACAGGGAGGCACAGATACGCAGTATTTT
CASSLASQGGTDTQYF
>TRBJ2-5|TRBD2|.|15|TRBV7-9
TGTGCCAGCAGCCTCGGACTAGCGGATCAAGAGACCCAGTACTTC
CASSLGLADQETQYF
>TRBJ2-1|.|many|16|TRBV24-1
TGTGCCACCAGTGATTTGCAGGGCGTGGGCTACAATGAGCAGTTCTTC
CATSDLQGVGYNEQFF
>TRBJ2-7|.|.|14|TRBV19
TGTGCCAGTAGTATAGTCAGCAACTCCTACGAGCAGTACTTC
CASSIVSNSYEQYF
>TRBJ2-3|.|.|13|TRBV6-1
TGTGCCAGCAGTGAACAGCCTCCCGATACGCAGTATTTT
CASSEQPPDTQYF
>TRBJ2-7|TRBD2|.|14|TRBV7-2
TGTGCCAGCAGTGCCAGCGGGAGGGCCCGCGAGCAGTACTTC
CASSASGRAREQYF
>TRBJ1-2|.|few|11|TRBV28
TGTGCCAGCAGTCGTCACTATGGCTACACCTTC
CASSRHYGYTF
>TRBJ2-1|.|.|15|TRBV7-6
TGTGCCTTTGGGGCCGGTGAATGGAAAATGGATGAGCAGTTCTTC
CAFGAGEWKMDEQFF
>TRBJ1-2|TRBD1|few|14|TRBV20-1
TGCAGTGCTAGAGGGACAGGGGAGGACTATGGCTACACCTTC
CSARGTGEDYGYTF
>TRBJ1-1|TRBD1|.|14|TRBV7-9
TGTGCCAGCAGCTTGAAGGGGGCGAACACTGAAGCTTTCTTT
CASSLKGANTEAFF
>TRBJ1-2|TRBD1|many|13|TRBV7-2
TGTGCCAGCAGCAAGGACAGGGATTATGGCTACACCTTC
CASSKDRDYGYTF
>TRBJ2-6|.|few|17|TRBV10-3
TGTGCCATCAGTGAAGGCCCCCGAATAACTGGGGCCAACGTCCTGACTTTC
CAISEGPRITGANVLTF
>TRBJ2-1|TRBD2|.|17|TRBV11-2
TGTGCCAGCAGCCTCCCCTCGCCGGGACTAGCGGGCAATGAGCAGTTCTTC
CASSLPSPGLAGNEQFF
>TRBJ1-5|.|few|16|TRBV20-1
TGCAGTGCCGCCGTTGGCGGAGCCTATAGCAATCAGCCCCAGCATTTT
CSAAVGGAYSNQPQHF
>TRBJ2-7|TRBD1|.|13|TRBV6-2/TRBV6-3
TGTGCCAGCAGCCGGGACAGGAACTACGAGCAGTACTTC
CASSRDRNYEQYF
>TRBJ2-7|TRBD1|many|15|TRBV24-1
TGTGCCACCAGTGCCATAGACAGGGGCCGCTACGAGCAGTACTTC
CATSAIDRGRYEQYF
>TRBJ2-1|.|few|15|TRBV7-6
TGTGCCAGCAGCTTGCAGGGGACCCCCTACAATGAGCAGTTCTTC
CASSLQGTPYNEQFF
>TRBJ2-5|.|few|14|TRBV5-1
TGCGCCAGCAGCGTCGGGGGAACCCAAGAGACCCAGTACTTC
CASSVGGTQETQYF
>TRBJ2-3|TRBD2|many|15|TRBV9
TGTGCCAGCAGCGTAGTGGCGGGAGAGATAGATACGCAGTATTTT
CASSVVAGEIDTQYF